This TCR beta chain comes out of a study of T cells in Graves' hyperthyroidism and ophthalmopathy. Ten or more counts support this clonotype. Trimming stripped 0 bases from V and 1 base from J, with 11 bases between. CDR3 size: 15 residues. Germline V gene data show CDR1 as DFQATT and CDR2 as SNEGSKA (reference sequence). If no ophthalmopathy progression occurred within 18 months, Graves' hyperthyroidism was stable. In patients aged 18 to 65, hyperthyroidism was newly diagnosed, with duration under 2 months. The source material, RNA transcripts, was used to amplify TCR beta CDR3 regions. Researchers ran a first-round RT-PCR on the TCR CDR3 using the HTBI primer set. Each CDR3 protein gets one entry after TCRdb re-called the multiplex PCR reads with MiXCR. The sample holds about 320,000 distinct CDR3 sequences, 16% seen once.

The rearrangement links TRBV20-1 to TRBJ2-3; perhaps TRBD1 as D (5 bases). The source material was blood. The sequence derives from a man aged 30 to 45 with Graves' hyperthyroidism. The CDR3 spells CSARELQGGTDTQYF. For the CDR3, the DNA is TGCAGTGCTAGAGAACTTCAAGGGGGCACAGATACGCAGTATTTT.